The rows below give T cell receptor beta chains drawn from one sample of a study of T cell responses to AZD1222 COVID-19 vaccine. The method was immunoSEQ multiplex PCR; TCRdb's version includes in-frame clones alone and lacks a portion of them. The sample shows more than 70,000 clones, about nine tenths of them seen only once. Material: peripheral blood, obtained 28 days after the second AZD1222 dose. These receptors all stem from an adult who received the AZD1222 COVID-19 vaccine. Each CDR3 is given with its conserved first and last residue. A D gene is named only where the DNA matches it firmly. Not all rows give a size; the values are once, few, many and, for expanded clones, a class.

D gene	V gene	J gene	clone size	CDR3 protein	CDR3 DNA
.	TRBV19	TRBJ1-4	.	CASSFRPGESSVSNEKLFF	TGTGCCAGTAGTTTTCGGCCCGGGGAGAGTAGCGTGAGTAATGAAAAACTGTTTTTT
TRBD1	TRBV5-4	TRBJ1-2	.	CASSFTGDYGYTF	TGTGCCAGCAGCTTCACAGGGGACTATGGCTACACCTTC
.	TRBV7-2	TRBJ2-7	.	CASSAVLTGYSYEQYF	TGTGCCAGCAGCGCAGTCCTTACAGGGTACTCCTACGAGCAGTACTTC
.	TRBV2	TRBJ1-5	.	CASREQGPHQPQHF	TGTGCCAGCAGGGAGCAGGGCCCCCATCAGCCCCAGCATTTT
.	TRBV3-1/TRBV3-2	TRBJ1-3	.	CASSHKGVDTIYF	TGTGCCAGCAGTCACAAGGGTGTCGACACCATATATTTT
.	TRBV4-3	TRBJ2-1	.	CASSQSNYNEQFF	TGCGCCAGCAGCCAATCGAACTACAATGAGCAGTTCTTC
.	TRBV9	TRBJ2-5	.	CASSVVSRGQETQYF	TGTGCCAGCAGCGTAGTATCCAGGGGCCAAGAGACCCAGTACTTC
.	TRBV30	TRBJ1-5	.	CAWSVQGKSNQPQHF	TGTGCCTGGAGTGTGCAGGGGAAGAGCAATCAGCCCCAGCATTTT
TRBD2	TRBV7-9	TRBJ2-7	.	CASTRTSGSHGSYEQYF	TGTGCCAGCACTCGGACTAGCGGGAGCCACGGCTCCTACGAGCAGTACTTC
.	TRBV6-4	TRBJ2-3	.	CASSRTPADTQYF	TGTGCCAGCAGCCGGACGCCTGCAGATACGCAGTATTTT
.	TRBV6-4	TRBJ1-1	.	CASRPSRGGSEAFF	TGTGCCAGCAGACCCTCCCGGGGGGGATCTGAAGCTTTCTTT
.	TRBV10-1	TRBJ1-2	.	CASTETAYGYTF	TGCGCCAGCACCGAAACAGCCTATGGCTACACCTTC
TRBD1	TRBV7-9	TRBJ1-1	.	CASSQGTGEAFF	TGTGCCAGCAGCCAGGGGACAGGGGAAGCTTTCTTT
.	TRBV10-3	TRBJ1-2	.	CAISSDRNYGYTF	TGTGCCATCAGTTCTGACCGTAACTATGGCTACACCTTC
.	TRBV4-1	TRBJ2-7	.	CASSQDRRAEQYF	TGCGCCAGCAGCCAAGATAGAAGGGCCGAGCAGTACTTC
.	TRBV4-1	TRBJ1-2	.	CASSQDPRSGYTF	TGCGCCAGCAGCCAAGATCCCAGGTCCGGCTACACCTTC
TRBD2	TRBV6-2/TRBV6-3	TRBJ2-2	few	CASSLGRRYTGELFF	TGTGCCAGCAGCCTCGGGAGGCGGTACACCGGGGAGCTGTTTTTT
.	TRBV29-1	TRBJ2-5	.	CSAPLRDKYQETQYF	TGCAGCGCCCCACTTCGGGACAAGTACCAAGAGACCCAGTACTTC
TRBD1	TRBV2	TRBJ2-6	.	CASSEGTGAGANVLTF	TGTGCCAGCAGTGAAGGGACAGGGGCTGGGGCCAACGTCCTGACTTTC
.	TRBV28	TRBJ1-1	.	CASSLMGPGTEAFF	TGTGCCAGCAGTTTAATGGGACCCGGCACTGAAGCTTTCTTT
.	TRBV9	TRBJ1-1	.	CASSVVPDTEAFF	TGTGCCAGCAGCGTAGTTCCCGACACTGAAGCTTTCTTT
.	TRBV4-3	TRBJ2-1	.	CASSQAPSREQFF	TGCGCCAGCAGCCAAGCCCCTAGCCGTGAGCAGTTCTTC
TRBD1	TRBV11-2	TRBJ1-1	.	CASSSSRTGQNTEAFF	TGTGCCAGCAGCTCCAGCCGGACAGGGCAGAACACTGAAGCTTTCTTT
.	TRBV11-2	TRBJ2-1	.	CASSLGVSGEQFF	TGTGCCAGCAGCTTAGGTGTTTCGGGTGAGCAGTTCTTC
.	TRBV7-2	TRBJ1-1	.	CASSLDLVNTEAFF	TGTGCCAGCAGCTTGGATTTAGTTAACACTGAAGCTTTCTTT
.	TRBV3-1/TRBV3-2	TRBJ1-1	once	CASSQAGDTEAFF	TGTGCCAGCAGCCAAGCAGGGGACACTGAAGCTTTCTTT
.	TRBV10-3	TRBJ2-7	.	CAISDLGMYYEQYF	TGTGCCATCAGTGATCTGGGTATGTACTACGAGCAGTACTTC
.	TRBV12-3/TRBV12-4	TRBJ1-5	.	CASTRQNQPQHF	TGTGCCAGCACACGACAGAATCAGCCCCAGCATTTT
.	TRBV5-6	TRBJ2-3	.	CASSDLGDSTDTQYF	TGTGCCAGCAGCGACCTCGGAGACAGCACAGATACGCAGTATTTT